This section outlines one T cell receptor (beta chain) sequence together with its context. The antigen remains undetermined. Since a much larger clone is just one base distant, this may be a read error. The conserved closing phenylalanine or tryptophan is absent in this CDR3, likely reflecting a read error. RNA transcripts were the template for amplifying TCR beta CDR3 regions. The TCR CDR3 was amplified in a first-round RT-PCR using the HTBI primer set. TCRdb re-analysed the multiplex PCR reads in MiXCR, keeping a single row per CDR3 protein. The sample carries approximately 150,000 distinct CDR3 sequences, 9.4% recorded once. At first hyperthyroidism diagnosis, before any ophthalmopathy symptoms, the blood sample was collected. This entry belongs to a study of T cells in Graves' hyperthyroidism and ophthalmopathy. Findings and caveats of the study: A model using 13 V-J features told ophthalmopathy apart from stable hyperthyroidism. The model identified upcoming ophthalmopathy a median approximately six months ahead of onset. Researchers found most expanded thyroid clonotypes above 0.001 in blood as well.

Material for sequencing was blood. The TCR comes from a woman aged 18-35 years with Graves' hyperthyroidism that later progressed to Graves' ophthalmopathy.

CDR3 in amino acids: CASSPPSGYSGNTIYS. CDR3 DNA sequence: TGTGCCAGCAGCCCACCCTCGGGGTACTCTGGAAACACCATATATTCT. This rearrangement joins TRBV3-1 to TRBJ1-3; D call uncertain. Germline assignment: CDR1 LGHDT and CDR2 YNNKEL (reference sequence). Between the trimmed V and J ends, which lost 4 bases and 0 bases, there was a span of 13 bases. CDR3 size: 16 residues.